This TCR beta chain was sequenced for a study of blood T cell repertoires in COVID-19. The repertoire was sequenced with immunoSEQ multiplex PCR; TCRdb's copy has only in-frame clones and lacks some. The data contain 95,000 to 100,000 clones, approximately 79% of them singletons. The TCR originated in a woman at least 80 years old with active or convalescent COVID-19. The material sequenced was peripheral blood.

CDR3 residues: CASSSLESYEQYF. The DNA for the CDR3 is TGTGCCAGCAGTTCCCTAGAATCCTACGAGCAGTACTTC. The rearrangement joins TRBV2 to TRBJ2-7; no firm D call. The CDR3 covers 13 residues. Germline V gives CDR1 SNHLY, CDR2 FYNNEI. V was clipped by 5 bases and J by 1 base, with 9 bases between them.